This paragraph covers one T cell receptor beta chain sequence. TCRdb's copy holds only in-frame clones and misses some; the assay was immunoSEQ multiplex PCR. The sample holds about 79,000 clones, around 90% seen once. This specimen comes from a study of OX40 agonist ivuxolimab in advanced cancers. Trimming removed 3 bases from V and 5 bases from J; junction bases left unmatched: 3. This CDR3 comprises 15 residues. Germline V gives CDR1 SGHAT, CDR2 FQNNGV. The starting material was CD4+ or CD8+ T cells sorted from blood, obtained in a trial of the OX40 agonist ivuxolimab. This chain links TRBV11-2 with TRBJ2-1, with 11 nucleotides matching TRBD2. The sequence was collected from an adult with an advanced solid tumor such as melanoma, head and neck, liver or kidney cancer. The CDR3 protein is CASSFLAGGHNEQFF. CDR3 DNA sequence: TGTGCCAGCAGCTTTTTAGCGGGGGGGCACAATGAGCAGTTCTTC.